What follows are 10 T cell receptor beta chains derived from one specimen sequenced in a study of regulatory T cells in long-lasting Graves disease. Both iRepertoire HTBI primers and Arm-PCR of CDR3 regions were used to build the TCR beta libraries. TCRdb re-called the multiplex PCR reads with MiXCR, one entry per CDR3 protein. The sample lists 500,000 or so distinct CDR3 sequences, about 14% occurring once. Documented time point: newly diagnosed GD, antithyroid drugs for less than 3 months. From PBMCs, RNA was extracted and then used to make the TCR library. The sample was also reused in another study, on T cells in Graves' hyperthyroidism and ophthalmopathy.

The material was peripheral blood mononuclear cells (PBMCs), obtained at new diagnosis, from a patient treated with antithyroid drugs. The receptors originated from a woman aged 45-59 years with Graves disease.

This clonotype was counted between two and nine times. The gene calls are TRBV20-1 and TRBJ2-1; D assignment may be TRBD1 or TRBD2 (5 bases each). The germline V and J ends were trimmed by 5 bases and 6 bases, with 26 bases remaining between them. The germline V gene encodes CDR1 DFQATT and CDR2 SNEGSKA (reference sequence). There are 17 residues in the CDR3. CDR3 DNA: TGCAGTGCTCGCCGGGACCGCGCGACATCGTGGTCCAATGAGCAGTTCTTC. This codes for CSARRDRATSWSNEQFF.

The rearrangement links TRBV20-1 to TRBJ2-5, with TRBD2 identical over 8 bases. CDR3 length equals 15 residues. Germline-derived CDR1 and CDR2 are DFQATT and SNEGSKA (reference sequence). Germline trimming cut 4 bases from V and 5 bases from J; bases unmatched to any gene: 12. As DNA, the CDR3 is TGCAGTGCTATATCGGCTAGCGGGTGGTACGAGACCCAGTACTTC. Translated: CSAISASGWYETQYF.

This clonotype was recorded many times. The gene calls are TRBV2 and TRBJ1-2, with D possibly matching TRBD1 (5 bases). The V gene's germline CDR1 is SNHLY and CDR2 FYNNEI. This CDR3 spans 15 amino acids. V lost 4 bases, J lost 6 bases, and 18 bases lay in between. The CDR3 protein is CASSAQWRGSDGYTF. CDR3 coding DNA: TGTGCCAGCAGTGCCCAATGGAGGGGATCCGATGGCTACACCTTC.

A few counts support this clonotype. The gene calls are TRBV10-2 and TRBJ2-7; 7 bases align to TRBD1. Germline V gene lookup returns CDR1 WSHSY and CDR2 SAAADI. Unmatched junction bases numbered 13, after V lost 9 bases and J lost 5 bases. This CDR3 region has 14 residues. The CDR3 spells CARKTGAPRDEQYF. The CDR3 DNA is TGCGCCAGGAAAACAGGGGCCCCCCGGGACGAGCAGTACTTC.

This clonotype was counted between two and nine times. The junction departs from germline at one end; a sequencing error may be responsible. The rearrangement uses TRBV28 and TRBJ1-1, with 11 positions matching TRBD1. There are 17 residues in the CDR3. CDR1 is MDHEN, CDR2 SYDVKM, per germline. The CDR3: CASSFRTGGGVNTEAFF. CDR3 DNA sequence: TGTGCCAGTAGTTTTCGGACAGGGGGCGGCGTAAACACTGAAGCTTTCTTT. Looking up the rest from reference TRBV28 and TRBJ1-1 gives the full variable domain: DVKVTQSSRYLVKRTGEKVFLECVQDMDHENMFWYRQDPGLGLRLIYFSYDVKMKEKGDIPEGYSVSREKKERFSLILESASTNQTSMYLCASSFRTGGGVNTEAFFGQGTRLTVV.

Of note for this clonotype: This clone may be a read error of a much larger clone one base away. The chain joins TRBV4-1 to TRBJ2-3; the match to TRBD1 covers 7 bases. CDR3 length: 15 amino acids. Germline lookup yields CDR1 MGHRA and CDR2 YSYEKL. The CDR3 bases are TGCGCCAGCAGCCCGGGGACAGTTAGCATAGATACGCAGTATTTT. This codes for CASSPGTVSIDTQYF.

This clonotype was counted at least ten times. The rearrangement uses TRBV7-2 and TRBJ1-4; perhaps TRBD1 as D (5 bases). The CDR3 is 16 amino acids. V was clipped by 5 bases and J by 0 bases, with 13 bases between them. The germline V gene encodes CDR1 SGHTA and CDR2 FQGNSA. The CDR3 DNA sequence: TGTGCCAGCAGCCCCCGGGTGGGACCAACTAATGAAAAACTGTTTTTT. It codes for CASSPRVGPTNEKLFF.

The V and J genes are TRBV6-5 and TRBJ1-1; 9 nucleotides align to TRBD1. This CDR3 has 15 residues. Germline V CDR1 and CDR2: MNHEY, SVGAGI. V was pared by 4 bases and J by 5 bases, with 8 bases of the junction left unmatched. CDR3 bases: TGTGCCAGCAGTTTCACAGGGGGCCAAGGAACTGAAGCTTTCTTT. It specifies CASSFTGGQGTEAFF.

V usage is TRBV24-1 and J usage is TRBJ2-1; TRBD1 matches 10 bases. This CDR3 is built from 16 residues. Germline V lookup: CDR1 KGHDR, CDR2 SFDVKD. V shed 0 bases, J shed 4 bases, and the junction held 2 bases outside the gene matches. CDR3 coding DNA: TGTGCCACCAGTGATTTGCGACAGGGGGCGTACAATGAGCAGTTCTTC. Protein sequence: CATSDLRQGAYNEQFF.

This clonotype was counted ten times or more. The gene calls are TRBV5-5 and TRBJ2-2; D not resolved. This CDR3 has 14 amino acids. V was shortened by 1 base and J by 2 bases, with 6 bases between the two germline ends. Looked up from germline, CDR1 is SGHKS and CDR2 is YYEKEE (reference sequence). CDR3 coding DNA: TGTGCCAGCAGCTTGATCCTAAACACCGGGGAGCTGTTTTTT. It translates to CASSLILNTGELFF.